This TCR beta chain was identified in a study of blood T cell repertoires in COVID-19. The germline gives CDR1 SGHDN, CDR2 FVKESK. The V segment lost 4 bases and the J segment 4 bases; nucleotides outside the gene matches: 14. This CDR3 comprises 18 residues. Clones were read by immunoSEQ multiplex PCR, and TCRdb kept only the in-frame ones, dropping some. Among about 120,000 clones listed, around 63% were seen once. The sequenced material came from peripheral blood. The sequence was collected from an older woman with acute or convalescent COVID-19. V and J are TRBV14 and TRBJ2-2, with TRBD2 matching 8 bases. The CDR3 nucleotides are TGTGCCAGCAGCCCTCCGGGGGAGCGGGAGAGGAGCACCGGGGAGCTGTTTTTT. It translates to CASSPPGERERSTGELFF.